A selection of T cell receptor beta chains follows, all from one sample in a study of graft-versus-host responses after intestinal transplantation. TCRdb keeps only in-frame clones here, not all; method: immunoSEQ multiplex PCR. The sample consists of 35,000 to 40,000 clones, around 83% of them appearing once. This material consisted of PBMCs, taken around 1,000 days after transplant. The receptors shown here come from a human patient who received an intestinal transplant, so some T cells may come from the graft donor. Each CDR3 is given with its conserved first and last residue. Clone size, where shown, is once, few, many, or a class for clones that have expanded.

>once|TRBV5-4|15
CASSPTSGHGYEQYF
>-|TRBV20-1|11
CSAGGPYEQYF
>-|TRBV18|14
CASSPIGRRSPLHF
>-|TRBV19|13
CASSIRDAGKLFF
>-|TRBV6-5|15
CASSYSITGSYEQYF
>once|TRBV6-1|14
CASSVQGSNYGYTF
>-|TRBV9|15
CASSATGGSNSPLHF
>few|TRBV14|12
CASSQGYYGYTF
>-|TRBV5-6|16
CASSLSWQEDNSPLHF
>-|TRBV27|15
CASASLAGGSYEQYF
>-|TRBV28|16
CASSYLISQSNTEAFF
>once|TRBV6-1|13
CASSAGRIYEQYF
>few|TRBV28|15
CASSLRLAGTNEQYF
>-|TRBV27|15
CASSFWGGLNNEQFF
>-|TRBV28|16
CASSPWTGDSNQPQHF
>few|TRBV7-9|15
CASSGRTGLANTIYF
>-|TRBV13|13
CASSRTRTYEQYF
>-|TRBV7-9|14
CASSLVGGPGEAFF
>-|TRBV7-3|14
CASSLTVQGTEQFF
>-|TRBV5-1|16
CASSFKSGGYYNEQFF
>-|TRBV5-1|17
CASSLTGQASGANVLTF
>-|TRBV28|11
CASSRTGEQYF
>-|TRBV28|15
CASSGGNNYNSPLHF
>-|TRBV2|14
CASREEQGIYGYTF
>-|TRBV5-6|16
CASSLMTDPNTGELFF
>-|TRBV27|16
CASSPWTSGILYEQYF
>-|TRBV28|13
CASGGGGWYGYTF
>-|TRBV6-1|16
CASSVGGGGDGAEAFF
>-|TRBV10-3|14
CAISEGLGVAEAFF
>-|TRBV28|24
CASSSGRRTSGATTLFSSYNEQFF
>-|TRBV5-4|13
CASSLELVYEQYF
>-|TRBV29-1|13
CSVETGGGYEQYF
>once|TRBV27|13
CASSFAGSYEQYF
>-|TRBV5-6|16
CASSWGPSTPYNEQFF
>-|TRBV6-1|14
CASSEQASSYEQYF
>-|TRBV6-6|12
CASNFEGLPQHF
>-|TRBV9|15
CASSVRVAGADEQFF
>-|TRBV28|13
CASSFTGNQPQHF
>-|TRBV28|12
CAGRQGSQPQHF
>-|TRBV11-2|12
CASSLITDTQYF
>-|TRBV9|14
CASSAGHPQETQYF
>-|TRBV4-2|14
CASSQDSRVGEQYF
>-|TRBV19|13
CASTGSWHQPQHF
>-|TRBV5-1|14
CASSSRTSSGELFF
>-|TRBV28|13
CASSLIKGSEQYF
>-|TRBV20-1|11
CSARGDTEAFF